The next 26 T cell receptor beta chains were all read from a single sample in a study of cytomegalovirus exposure and HLA in healthy donors. Libraries were prepared by immunoSEQ multiplex PCR; TCRdb keeps only in-frame clonotypes and omits some of them. Among under 200,000 clones listed, approximately 87% were seen once. The source material was PBMCs. The receptor set was obtained from a woman between 25 and 40 years old in good health and CMV-seronegative.

CDR3 DNA: TGCACCAGCAGCCAAGCCAAGGGAGACACTGAAGCTTTCTTT. Translated, it gives CTSSQAKGDTEAFF. V usage is TRBV1 and J usage is TRBJ1-1. TRBV1 is a documented pseudogene. The CDR3 contains 14 residues.

This rearrangement joins TRBV7-3 to TRBJ1-1, with D uncertain. The CDR3 sequence is 13 residues long. Germline loops: CDR1 SGHTA, CDR2 FQGTGA. The V gene lost 5 bases and the J gene lost 1 base, with 8 bases spanning the gap. As DNA, the CDR3 is TGTGCCAGCAGCGTAAATAAGAACACTGAAGCTTTCTTT. Its protein product is CASSVNKNTEAFF.

The gene calls are TRBV2 and TRBJ1-3, with D unclear. V shed 3 bases and J shed 6 bases, with 3 bases lying between them. Germline V lookup: CDR1 SNHLY, CDR2 FYNNEI. The CDR3 has 11 residues. CDR3 coding DNA: TGTGCCAGCAGTGACCTAAACACCATATATTTT. Amino acids: CASSDLNTIYF.

The chain is built from TRBV4-1 and TRBJ2-7, with TRBD1 matching 10 bases. V shed 3 bases, J shed 5 bases, and the junction held 7 bases outside the gene matches. The CDR3 is 15 residues long. Germline CDR1 reads MGHRA; CDR2 reads YSYEKL. The CDR3 here is CASSQGTGESHEQYF. As DNA, the CDR3 is TGCGCCAGCAGCCAGGGGACAGGGGAGTCCCACGAGCAGTACTTC.

The table lists this clone with a count of one. CDR3 sequence reads: CASSLSRGQTTGEQYF. Written as DNA, the CDR3 is TGCGCCAGCAGCCTCTCGAGGGGACAGACCACGGGTGAGCAGTACTTC. The J gene is TRBJ2-7, the V gene TRBV4-1, with 7 bases aligning to TRBD1. The CDR3 totals 16 residues. Germline CDR1 MGHRA, CDR2 YSYEKL. J was trimmed by 7 bases and V by 4 bases; bases with no gene match: 16.

The CDR3 region is CASSEGTGVEKLFF. CDR3 DNA sequence: TGTGCCAGCAGTGAAGGGACAGGGGTTGAAAAACTGTTTTTT. The chain carries TRBV6-4 and TRBJ1-4; 10 positions agree with TRBD1. After removal of 3 bases from V and 7 bases from J, the junction contained 2 bases not matched to a gene. Per germline, CDR1 MRHNA and CDR2 SNTAGT. The CDR3 has 14 amino acids.

The V and J genes are TRBV6-5 and TRBJ2-7; 10 nucleotides align to TRBD1. The CDR3 covers 14 residues. The V gene's germline CDR1 is MNHEY and CDR2 SVGAGI. Trimming removed 7 bases from V and 6 bases from J; junction bases left unmatched: 9. The CDR3 bases are TGTGCCAGCACCTATGGACAGGGGGAGGGCGAGCAGTACTTC. Its translation is CASTYGQGEGEQYF.

This chain connects TRBV7-2 to TRBJ2-1; weak D call: TRBD1 (6 bases). The V and J ends lost 0 bases and 3 bases respectively, with 9 bases between them. CDR1 is SGHTA, CDR2 FQGNSA, per germline. The CDR3 sequence is 15 residues long. CDR3 protein: CASSLAQGHYNEQFF. The DNA for the CDR3 is TGTGCCAGCAGCTTAGCGCAGGGGCACTACAATGAGCAGTTCTTC.

CDR3 coding DNA: TGTGCCAGCAGCACTGTTTCCTACGAGCAGTACTTC. Protein sequence: CASSTVSYEQYF. The chain employs TRBV5-5 and TRBJ2-7; unclear D gene. The CDR3 loop spans 12 amino acids. The germline V and J ends were trimmed by 4 bases and 1 base, with 6 bases remaining between them. The V gene's germline CDR1 is SGHKS and CDR2 YYEKEE (reference sequence).

This chain connects TRBV23-1 to TRBJ2-2, with D possibly being TRBD1 (8 bases). TRBV23-1 is recorded as an ORF, its role being uncertain. CDR3 length: 20 amino acids. Deletions cut 8 bases from V and 4 bases from J, with 32 bases between. The chain's CDR3 is CASPIMRGEGQVKSTGELFF. In nucleotides, the CDR3 is TGCGCCAGCCCAATCATGAGAGGGGAGGGACAGGTGAAGAGCACCGGGGAGCTGTTTTTT.

V gene TRBV6-5 combines with J gene TRBJ2-1; tentative D call: TRBD1 (6 bases). The germline gives CDR1 MNHEY, CDR2 SVGAGI. This CDR3 contains 16 residues. V was trimmed by 4 bases and J by 0 bases, leaving 13 bases between them. CDR3: CASSSSGTTSYNEQFF. CDR3 in DNA: TGTGCCAGCAGTTCTTCCGGGACAACCTCCTACAATGAGCAGTTCTTC.

The count of this clone is one. The chain combines TRBV19 with TRBJ1-2, with 8 bases matching TRBD1. Trimming at V came to 4 bases and at J to 7 bases, leaving 11 bases not matched to a gene. Germline CDR1 reads LNHDA; CDR2 reads SQIVND (reference sequence). This CDR3 has 15 amino acids. CDR3: CASSTEGQGLSGYTF. In nucleotides, the CDR3 is TGTGCCAGTAGTACGGAAGGACAGGGACTCTCTGGCTACACCTTC.

The chain is built from TRBV7-8 and TRBJ1-4, with 7 bases lining up with TRBD1. Germline CDR1 SGHVS, CDR2 FQNEAQ. CDR3 length: 16 residues. The V gene end was trimmed by 5 bases and the J gene end by 2 bases; junction bases not matched to a gene: 8. CDR3 bases: TGTGCCAGCAGCCCTTCCCCACAGGGGACTAATGAAAAACTGTTTTTT. It is translated as CASSPSPQGTNEKLFF.

The chain couples TRBV7-8 to TRBJ2-4; TRBD2 matches 10 bases. Per germline, CDR1 SGHVS and CDR2 FQNEAQ. The CDR3 is made up of 16 amino acids. The V segment lost 5 bases and the J segment 6 bases; nucleotides outside the gene matches: 10. This CDR3 is CASSDNSGRNTNIQYF. The CDR3, as DNA: TGTGCCAGCAGCGATAATAGCGGGAGGAACACAAACATTCAGTACTTC.

This rearrangement joins TRBV19 to TRBJ1-1; no clear D. Germline CDR1 LNHDA, CDR2 SQIVND (reference sequence). V was trimmed by 5 bases and J by 1 base, leaving 2 bases between them. The CDR3 has 11 amino acids. This chain's CDR3 is CASSSNTEAFF. The DNA of the CDR3 is TGTGCCAGTAGTTCGAACACTGAAGCTTTCTTT.

The V and J genes are TRBV6-1 and TRBJ2-5; D is perhaps TRBD2 (5 bases). V was shortened by 5 bases and J by 2 bases, with 9 bases between the two germline ends. Germline V CDR1 and CDR2: MNHNS, SASEGT. The CDR3 extends over 13 amino acids. Here the CDR3 DNA reads TGTGCCAGCAGTAAGCGGACGCAAGAGACCCAGTACTTC. Amino acid sequence: CASSKRTQETQYF.

This clone has a handful of counts. This rearrangement joins TRBV7-8 to TRBJ1-2; D remains ambiguous. CDR3 length: 11 amino acids. Germline V gives CDR1 SGHVS, CDR2 FQNEAQ. Trimming cost V 4 bases and J 3 bases, with 3 bases left between them. The CDR3 DNA reads TGTGCCAGCAGCTCGGACTATGGCTACACCTTC. The encoded protein is CASSSDYGYTF.

The chain recombines TRBV4-3 with TRBJ2-7, with D possibly being TRBD2 (6 bases). The CDR3 covers 16 residues. Germline CDR1 and CDR2: LGHNA and YSLEER. The V gene lost 4 bases and the J gene lost 4 bases, with 20 bases spanning the gap. This chain's CDR3 is CASSLGVAEGSYEQYF. DNA for the CDR3: TGCGCCAGCAGCCTCGGAGTAGCGGAGGGGAGTTACGAGCAGTACTTC.

The chain uses TRBV7-6 and TRBJ1-5; weak D call: TRBD1 (6 bases). The CDR3 length is 15 residues. V was shortened by 5 bases and J by 3 bases, with 14 bases between the two germline ends. Germline lookup yields CDR1 SGHVS and CDR2 FNYEAQ. This chain's CDR3 is CASSERAGVNQPQHF. CDR3 sequence (DNA): TGTGCCAGCAGCGAGAGGGCAGGGGTCAATCAGCCCCAGCATTTT.

The chain links TRBV14 to TRBJ2-1; 8 bases are shared with TRBD2. From germline, CDR1 is SGHDN and CDR2 FVKESK. With V trimmed by 3 bases and J by 2 bases, 6 bases remained unmatched. The CDR3 runs 16 residues. Written as DNA, the CDR3 is TGTGCCAGCAGCCAGACACAGACTAGCGCCTACAATGAGCAGTTCTTC. Residues: CASSQTQTSAYNEQFF.

This rearrangement joins TRBV4-1 to TRBJ1-6; no reliable D call. V gave up 0 bases and J gave up 0 bases, with 15 bases separating them. The CDR3 sequence is 19 residues long. CDR1 and CDR2 (germline): MGHRA, YSYEKL. This CDR3 reads CASSQDPGRPSSYNSPLHF. In nucleotides, the CDR3 is TGCGCCAGCAGCCAAGACCCGGGGAGACCCAGCTCCTATAATTCACCCCTCCACTTT.

This chain joins TRBV6-1 and TRBJ2-7; D might be TRBD2 (6 bases). From germline, CDR1 is MNHNS and CDR2 SASEGT. The CDR3 consists of 13 residues. V was clipped by 6 bases and J by 4 bases, with 13 bases between them. In DNA, the CDR3 is TGTGCCAGCAGGGTGGGACTTCTATACGAGCAGTACTTC. Translation: CASRVGLLYEQYF.

The chain employs TRBV9 and TRBJ2-1; the match to TRBD2 covers 11 bases. Trimming cost V 0 bases and J 12 bases; bases outside gene matches: 8. The CDR3 spans 15 residues. Germline CDR1 reads SGDLS; CDR2 reads YYNGEE. DNA of the CDR3: TGTGCCAGCAGCGTAGCTCGAGTAGCGGGAGGGGGGCAGTTCTTC. Amino acid sequence: CASSVARVAGGGQFF.

This chain links TRBV6-1 with TRBJ2-7; 11 bases map to TRBD2. From germline, CDR1 is MNHNS and CDR2 SASEGT. J was trimmed by 4 bases and V by 8 bases; bases with no gene match: 7. The CDR3 runs to 14 residues. DNA of the CDR3: TGTGCCAGCGGCACTAGCGGGAGAGTGTACGAGCAGTACTTC. Encoded protein: CASGTSGRVYEQYF.

The chain recombines TRBV4-1 with TRBJ2-5, with D perhaps matching TRBD1 (6 bases). Trimming stripped 2 bases from V and 5 bases from J, with 12 bases between. Germline V gives CDR1 MGHRA, CDR2 YSYEKL. CDR3 length: 14 amino acids. The CDR3 reads CASSQKQGLETQYF. The CDR3, as DNA: TGCGCCAGCAGCCAAAAACAGGGTTTGGAGACCCAGTACTTC.

The gene calls are TRBV30 and TRBJ1-5; D call uncertain. CDR1 is GTSNPN and CDR2 is SVGIG in the germline V gene (reference sequence). The CDR3 runs to 14 residues. V was clipped by 0 bases and J by 3 bases, with 9 bases between them. CDR3 amino acids: CAWSVGRNNQPQHF. The CDR3 DNA sequence: TGTGCCTGGAGTGTCGGCCGAAACAATCAGCCCCAGCATTTT. The variable domain in full, with the rest retrieved from reference TRBV30 and TRBJ1-5, is SQTIHQWPATLVQPVGSPLSLECTVEGTSNPNLYWYRQAAGRGLQLLFYSVGIGQISSEVPQNLSASRPQDRQFILSSKKLLLSDSGFYLCAWSVGRNNQPQHFGDGTRLSIL.